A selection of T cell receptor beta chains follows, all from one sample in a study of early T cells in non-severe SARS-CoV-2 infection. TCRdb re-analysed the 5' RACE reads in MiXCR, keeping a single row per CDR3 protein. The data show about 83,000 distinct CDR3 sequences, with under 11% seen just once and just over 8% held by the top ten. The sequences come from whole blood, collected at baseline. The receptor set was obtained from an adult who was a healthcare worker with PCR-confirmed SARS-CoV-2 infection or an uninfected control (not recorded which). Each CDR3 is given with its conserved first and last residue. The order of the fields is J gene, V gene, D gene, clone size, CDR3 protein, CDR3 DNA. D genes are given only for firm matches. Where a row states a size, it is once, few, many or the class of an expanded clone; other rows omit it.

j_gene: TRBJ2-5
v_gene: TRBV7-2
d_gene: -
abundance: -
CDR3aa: CASSSDSRETQYF
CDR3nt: TGTGCCAGCAGCTCAGACAGCAGAGAGACCCAGTACTTC

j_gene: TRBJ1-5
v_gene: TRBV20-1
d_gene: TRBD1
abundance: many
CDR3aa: CSARQGGSSSNQPQHF
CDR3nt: TGCAGTGCTAGACAGGGGGGAAGCTCTAGCAATCAGCCCCAGCATTTT

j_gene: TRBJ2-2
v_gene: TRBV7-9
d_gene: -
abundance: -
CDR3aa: CASSLPPSDTGELFF
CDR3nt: TGTGCCAGCAGCTTACCCCCAAGCGACACCGGGGAGCTGTTTTTT

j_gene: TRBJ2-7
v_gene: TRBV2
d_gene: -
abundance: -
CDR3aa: CASVPSFSYEQYF
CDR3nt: TGTGCCAGCGTACCCTCTTTCTCCTACGAGCAGTACTTC

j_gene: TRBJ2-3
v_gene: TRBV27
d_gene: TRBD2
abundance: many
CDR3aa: CASSLYTGGADTQYF
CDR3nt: TGTGCCAGCAGTTTATACACGGGAGGGGCAGATACGCAGTATTTT

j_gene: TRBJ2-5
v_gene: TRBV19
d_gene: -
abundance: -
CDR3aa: CASSRHSQQETQYF
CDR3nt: TGTGCCAGTTCCCGGCACAGTCAACAAGAGACCCAGTACTTC

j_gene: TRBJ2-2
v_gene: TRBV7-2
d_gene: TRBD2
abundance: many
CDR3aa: CASTAGGRISGELFF
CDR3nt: TGTGCCAGCACCGCGGGGGGGCGTATTTCCGGGGAGCTGTTTTTT

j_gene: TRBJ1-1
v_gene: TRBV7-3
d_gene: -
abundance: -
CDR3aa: CASSSDHNTEAFF
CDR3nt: TGTGCCAGCAGCTCGGACCATAACACTGAAGCTTTCTTT

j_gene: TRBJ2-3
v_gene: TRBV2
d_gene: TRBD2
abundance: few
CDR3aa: CASSSRAGGRTDTQYF
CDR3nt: TGTGCCAGCAGTTCCCGAGCGGGAGGGAGGACAGATACGCAGTATTTT

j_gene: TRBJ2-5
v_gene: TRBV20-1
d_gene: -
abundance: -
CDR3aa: CSAERGPQYF
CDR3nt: TGCAGTGCGGAGCGAGGGCCCCAGTACTTC

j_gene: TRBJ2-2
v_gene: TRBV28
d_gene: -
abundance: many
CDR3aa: CATRAESITGELFF
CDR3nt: TGTGCTACCCGGGCAGAGTCGATCACCGGGGAGCTGTTTTTT

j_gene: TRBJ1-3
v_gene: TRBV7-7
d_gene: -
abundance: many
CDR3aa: CASSSGAGNTIYF
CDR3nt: TGTGCCAGCAGCTCCGGCGCTGGAAACACCATATATTTT

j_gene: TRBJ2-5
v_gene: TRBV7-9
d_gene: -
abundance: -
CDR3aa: CASSGWRGKETQYF
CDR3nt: TGTGCCAGCAGCGGATGGAGGGGCAAAGAGACCCAGTACTTC

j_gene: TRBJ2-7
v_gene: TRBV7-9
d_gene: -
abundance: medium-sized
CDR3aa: CASSSSSFSGDEQYF
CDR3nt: TGTGCCAGCAGCTCTTCCTCCTTCAGTGGGGACGAGCAGTACTTC

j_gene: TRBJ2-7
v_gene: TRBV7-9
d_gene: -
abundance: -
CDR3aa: CASSSLGVYEQYF
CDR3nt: TGTGCCAGCAGCTCATTAGGGGTATACGAGCAGTACTTC

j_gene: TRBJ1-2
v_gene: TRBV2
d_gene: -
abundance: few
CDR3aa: CASTMGRSYGYTF
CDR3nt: TGTGCCAGCACTATGGGGCGATCCTATGGCTACACCTTC

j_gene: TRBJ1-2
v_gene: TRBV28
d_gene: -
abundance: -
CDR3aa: CASSSGYIVTNYGYTF
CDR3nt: TGTGCCAGCAGTTCGGGGTATATCGTAACTAACTATGGCTACACCTTC

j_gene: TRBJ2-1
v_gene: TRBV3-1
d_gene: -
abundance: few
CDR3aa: CASRAGGGEQFF
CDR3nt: TGTGCCAGCAGGGCTGGAGGAGGTGAGCAGTTCTTC

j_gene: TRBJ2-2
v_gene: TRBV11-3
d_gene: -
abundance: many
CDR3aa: CASSVDGPGELFF
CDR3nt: TGTGCCAGCAGCGTAGATGGCCCCGGGGAGCTGTTTTTT

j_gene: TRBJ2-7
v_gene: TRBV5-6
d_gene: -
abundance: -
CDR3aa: CASSFGSRDEQYF
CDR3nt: TGTGCCAGCAGCTTCGGGAGTCGGGACGAGCAGTACTTC

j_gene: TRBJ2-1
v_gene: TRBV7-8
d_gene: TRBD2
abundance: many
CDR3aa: CASSLGPRTSGVYNEQFF
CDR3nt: TGTGCCAGCAGCTTAGGTCCCCGGACTAGCGGGGTGTACAATGAGCAGTTCTTC

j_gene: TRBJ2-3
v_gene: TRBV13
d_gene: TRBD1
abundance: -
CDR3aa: CASSPGRGDTQYF
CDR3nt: TGTGCCAGCAGCCCTGGCAGGGGGGATACGCAGTATTTT

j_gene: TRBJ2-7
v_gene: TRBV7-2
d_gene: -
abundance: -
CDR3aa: CASSLDHYEQYF
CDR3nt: TGTGCCAGCAGCTTAGACCACTACGAGCAGTACTTC

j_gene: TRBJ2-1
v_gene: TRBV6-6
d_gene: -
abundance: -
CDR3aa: CASSRQARGNEQFF
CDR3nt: TGTGCCAGCAGTCGACAGGCGAGGGGCAATGAGCAGTTCTTC

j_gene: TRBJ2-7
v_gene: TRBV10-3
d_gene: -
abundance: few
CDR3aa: CAISDLVRDEQYF
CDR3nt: TGTGCCATCAGTGATTTAGTTCGGGACGAGCAGTACTTC

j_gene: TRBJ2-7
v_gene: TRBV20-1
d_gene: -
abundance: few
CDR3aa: CSAHGGGNTYEQYF
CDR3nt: TGCAGTGCTCATGGGGGAGGAAATACTTACGAGCAGTACTTC

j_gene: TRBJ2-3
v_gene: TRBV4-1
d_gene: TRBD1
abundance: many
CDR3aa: CASMDRGNADTQYF
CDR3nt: TGCGCCAGCATGGACAGGGGGAACGCAGATACGCAGTATTTT

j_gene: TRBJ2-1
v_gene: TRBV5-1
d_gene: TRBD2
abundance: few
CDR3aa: CASSDEGLAGGYEQFF
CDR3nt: TGCGCCAGCAGCGACGAGGGACTAGCGGGAGGATATGAGCAGTTCTTC

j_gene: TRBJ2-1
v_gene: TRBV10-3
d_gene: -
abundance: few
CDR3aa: CAISDDKPSFNEQFF
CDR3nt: TGTGCCATCAGTGATGACAAGCCATCCTTCAATGAGCAGTTCTTC

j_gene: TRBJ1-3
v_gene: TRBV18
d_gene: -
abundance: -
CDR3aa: CASSPGTPGSGNTIYF
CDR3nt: TGTGCCAGCTCACCCGGGACACCTGGCTCTGGAAACACCATATATTTT

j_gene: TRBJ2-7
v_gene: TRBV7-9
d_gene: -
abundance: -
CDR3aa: CASRGSGTPYEQYF
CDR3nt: TGTGCCAGCCGAGGCTCTGGGACACCCTACGAGCAGTACTTC

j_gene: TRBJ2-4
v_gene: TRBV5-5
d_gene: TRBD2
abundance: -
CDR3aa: CASSWKLAGGGVDIQYF
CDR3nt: TGTGCCAGCAGCTGGAAGCTAGCGGGCGGGGGTGTGGACATTCAGTACTTC

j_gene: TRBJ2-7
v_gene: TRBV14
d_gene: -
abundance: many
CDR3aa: CASSHLYEQYF
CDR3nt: TGTGCCAGCAGCCACCTTTACGAGCAGTACTTC

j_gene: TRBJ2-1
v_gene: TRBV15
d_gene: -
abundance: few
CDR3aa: CATSETGDGNEQFF
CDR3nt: TGTGCCACCAGCGAAACGGGAGACGGTAATGAGCAGTTCTTC

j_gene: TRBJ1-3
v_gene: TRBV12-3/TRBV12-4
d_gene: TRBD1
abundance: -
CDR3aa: CASSSTGGGNTIYF
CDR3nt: TGTGCCAGCAGTTCTACAGGGGGCGGAAACACCATATATTTT

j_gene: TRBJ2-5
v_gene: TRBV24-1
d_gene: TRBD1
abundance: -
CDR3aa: CATSDSGQGKETQYF
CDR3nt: TGTGCCACCAGTGATTCGGGACAGGGGAAAGAGACCCAGTACTTC

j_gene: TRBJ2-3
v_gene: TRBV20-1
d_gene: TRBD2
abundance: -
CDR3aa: CSAITLTSGYTDTQYF
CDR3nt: TGCAGTGCTATCACCCTGACTAGCGGGTACACAGATACGCAGTATTTT

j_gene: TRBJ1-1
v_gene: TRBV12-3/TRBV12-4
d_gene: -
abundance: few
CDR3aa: CAAAFGTYTEAFF
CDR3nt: TGTGCCGCAGCCTTCGGGACTTACACTGAAGCTTTCTTT

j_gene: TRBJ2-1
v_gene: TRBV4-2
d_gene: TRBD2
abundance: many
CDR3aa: CASSQVLGEGRNEQFF
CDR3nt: TGTGCCAGCAGCCAAGTGCTGGGGGAGGGTCGGAATGAGCAGTTCTTC

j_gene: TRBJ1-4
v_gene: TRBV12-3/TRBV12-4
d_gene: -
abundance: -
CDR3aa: CASSFGVANEKLFF
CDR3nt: TGTGCCAGCAGTTTCGGCGTAGCTAATGAAAAACTGTTTTTT

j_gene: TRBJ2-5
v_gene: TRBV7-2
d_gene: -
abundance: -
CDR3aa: CASSLLRGSHETQYF
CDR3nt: TGTGCCAGCAGCTTACTGCGGGGCTCTCACGAGACCCAGTACTTC

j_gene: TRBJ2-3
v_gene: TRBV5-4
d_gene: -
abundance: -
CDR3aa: CAIGGSGSGATDTQYF
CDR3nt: TGTGCCATCGGCGGGTCGGGGTCGGGAGCTACAGATACGCAGTATTTT

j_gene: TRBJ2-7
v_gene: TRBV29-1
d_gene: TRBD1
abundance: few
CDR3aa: CSGATGQYEQYF
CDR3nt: TGCAGCGGAGCGACAGGGCAGTACGAGCAGTACTTC

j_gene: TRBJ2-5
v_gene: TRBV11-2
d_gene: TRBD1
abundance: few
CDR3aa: CASSLVVMGQGFRETQYF
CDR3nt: TGTGCCAGCAGCTTAGTCGTTATGGGACAGGGGTTCCGGGAGACCCAGTACTTC

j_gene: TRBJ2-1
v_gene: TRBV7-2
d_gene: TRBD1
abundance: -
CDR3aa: CASSLQGASVDEQFF
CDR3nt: TGTGCCAGCAGCTTACAGGGGGCAAGTGTCGATGAGCAGTTCTTC

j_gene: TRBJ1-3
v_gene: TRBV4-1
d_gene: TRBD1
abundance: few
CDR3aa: CASSPPTPDRGGNTIYF
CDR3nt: TGCGCCAGCAGCCCACCTACACCGGACAGGGGGGGAAACACCATATATTTT

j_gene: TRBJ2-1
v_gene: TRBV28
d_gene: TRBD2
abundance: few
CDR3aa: CASSRRLATNEQFF
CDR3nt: TGTGCCAGCAGTAGGAGACTAGCGACGAATGAGCAGTTCTTC

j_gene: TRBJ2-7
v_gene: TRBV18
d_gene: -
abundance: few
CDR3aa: CASSPNVGNEQYF
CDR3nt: TGTGCCAGCTCACCAAACGTGGGGAACGAGCAGTACTTC

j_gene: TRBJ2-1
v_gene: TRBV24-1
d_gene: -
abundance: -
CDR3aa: CATSPFGSYNEQFF
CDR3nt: TGTGCCACCAGTCCTTTCGGCTCCTACAATGAGCAGTTCTTC

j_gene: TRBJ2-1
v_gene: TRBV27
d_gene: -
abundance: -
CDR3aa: CASSRARTTYNEQFF
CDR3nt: TGTGCCAGCAGTCGGGCCAGGACTACCTACAATGAGCAGTTCTTC

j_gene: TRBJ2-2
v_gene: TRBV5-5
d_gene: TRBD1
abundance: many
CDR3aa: CASSLGQGTGELFF
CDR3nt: TGTGCCAGCAGCTTGGGACAGGGCACCGGGGAGCTGTTTTTT

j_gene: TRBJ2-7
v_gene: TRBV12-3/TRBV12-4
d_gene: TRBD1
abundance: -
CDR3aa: CASSVGQGSYEQYF
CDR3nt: TGTGCCAGCAGTGTCGGACAGGGCTCCTACGAGCAGTACTTC

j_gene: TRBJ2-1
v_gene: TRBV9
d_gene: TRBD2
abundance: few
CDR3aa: CASSEGGSSYNEQFF
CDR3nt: TGTGCCAGCAGCGAGGGCGGGAGCTCCTACAATGAGCAGTTCTTC

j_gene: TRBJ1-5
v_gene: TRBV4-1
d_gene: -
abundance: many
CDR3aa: CASSQNGGQGQPQHF
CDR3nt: TGCGCCAGCAGCCAAAATGGCGGGCAAGGACAGCCCCAGCATTTT

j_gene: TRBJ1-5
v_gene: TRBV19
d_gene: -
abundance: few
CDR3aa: CASSIGRINQPQHF
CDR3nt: TGTGCCAGTAGTATAGGTCGGATTAATCAGCCCCAGCATTTT

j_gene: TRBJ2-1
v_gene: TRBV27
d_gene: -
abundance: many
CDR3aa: CASSPYLGNEQFF
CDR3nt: TGTGCCAGCAGTCCCTACCTCGGCAATGAGCAGTTCTTC

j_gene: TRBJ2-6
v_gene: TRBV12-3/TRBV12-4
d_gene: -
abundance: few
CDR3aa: CASSSLNVLTF
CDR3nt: TGTGCCAGCAGTTCCCTAAACGTCCTGACTTTC